The 4 T cell receptor beta chains presented below share a single source sample, sequenced in a study of cytomegalovirus exposure and HLA in healthy donors (dated by TCRdb to between 2016 and 2019). Libraries came from the immunoSEQ multiplex PCR assay. Drawn from immuneACCESS, this table holds only the in-frame rearrangements with V and J called that TCRdb kept. Clones are partly lost; checked studies trace under half to an unresolved V gene and leave the rest unexplained. The sample table records about 360,000 clones; roughly 88% of these occur just once. The ten largest clones capture under 0.9% of the sample. Sequenced material: PBMCs. Receptors originate from a woman under 30 in good health and CMV-seronegative.

The rearrangement joins TRBV27 to TRBJ1-1; 7 bases are shared with TRBD1. The CDR3 runs 14 residues. The V segment lost 5 bases and the J segment 5 bases; nucleotides outside the gene matches: 8. CDR1 is MNHEY, CDR2 SMNVEV, per germline (reference sequence). CDR3 nucleotides: TGTGCCAGCAGTCCGACAGGGCGTGAAACTGAAGCTTTCTTT. It translates to CASSPTGRETEAFF.

The CDR3, as DNA: TGTGCCAGCAGCTTAACCGGGGACAACTACGAGCAGTACTTC. Protein product: CASSLTGDNYEQYF. The rearrangement links TRBV7-9 to TRBJ2-7; D may be TRBD1 (6 bases). Germline V gene lookup returns CDR1 SEHNR and CDR2 FQNEAQ (reference sequence). Trimming stripped 2 bases from V and 3 bases from J, with 11 bases between. The CDR3 has 14 residues.

The sample holds one count of this clone. The rearrangement uses TRBV27 and TRBJ2-1; TRBD2 matches at 9 bases. CDR1 and CDR2 from the germline V gene are MNHEY and SMNVEV (reference sequence). J was trimmed by 2 bases and V by 10 bases; bases with no gene match: 9. CDR3 length: 15 amino acids. As DNA, the CDR3 is TGTGCCACCAAACGGCGGGAGGGGCCCTACAATGAGCAGTTCTTC. It is translated as CATKRREGPYNEQFF.

The chain links TRBV4-2 to TRBJ1-4; no clear D. The germline V and J ends were trimmed by 0 bases and 13 bases, with 9 bases remaining between them. Germline V gives CDR1 LGHNA, CDR2 YNFKEQ. The CDR3 has 12 residues. The CDR3 region is CASSQDGRGLFF. The CDR3 DNA sequence: TGTGCCAGCAGCCAAGATGGGAGAGGACTGTTTTTT.